This TCR beta chain stems from a study of T cell repertoires in cytomegalovirus infection. Trimming pared 1 base from V and 11 bases from J, leaving 11 bases between. Germline lookup yields CDR1 SGHTA and CDR2 FQGTGA. This CDR3 spans 12 amino acids. This clonotype was recorded many times. Antigen specificity is unknown. MiXCR was run by TCRdb on the reads, yielding one entry per CDR3 protein. Of nearly 450,000 distinct CDR3 sequences in the sample, 25% to 40% were seen once. Findings and limits, study-wide: Carriers of CMV plus the relevant HLA were identified by cumulative public TCR beta family frequency. HLA-C-restricted, CMV-specific TCR beta clonotypes were dominant ex vivo.

This chain connects TRBV7-3 to TRBJ1-1; D is undetermined. The sequenced sample was PBMCs. This TCR was sampled from a human donor in good health (CMV status not recorded). Some clones in this sample may be carry-over from other donors' samples. The CDR3 sequence is CASSLMGRGAFF. The CDR3 DNA sequence: TGTGCCAGCAGCTTAATGGGGAGAGGTGCTTTCTTT.